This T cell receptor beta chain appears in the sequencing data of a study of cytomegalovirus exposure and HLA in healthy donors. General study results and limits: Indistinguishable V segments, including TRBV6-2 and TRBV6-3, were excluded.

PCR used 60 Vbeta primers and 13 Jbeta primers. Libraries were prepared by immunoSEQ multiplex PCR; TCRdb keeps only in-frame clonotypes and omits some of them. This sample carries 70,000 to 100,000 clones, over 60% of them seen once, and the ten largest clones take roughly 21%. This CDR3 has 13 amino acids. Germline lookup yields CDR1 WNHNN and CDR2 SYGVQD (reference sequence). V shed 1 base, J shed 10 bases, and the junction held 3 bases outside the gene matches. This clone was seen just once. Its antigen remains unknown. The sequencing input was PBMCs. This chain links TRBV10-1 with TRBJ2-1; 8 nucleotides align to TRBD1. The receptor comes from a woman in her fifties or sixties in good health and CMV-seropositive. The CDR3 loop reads CASSEFGQGEQFF. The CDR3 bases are TGCGCCAGCAGTGAGTTCGGACAGGGCGAGCAGTTCTTC.